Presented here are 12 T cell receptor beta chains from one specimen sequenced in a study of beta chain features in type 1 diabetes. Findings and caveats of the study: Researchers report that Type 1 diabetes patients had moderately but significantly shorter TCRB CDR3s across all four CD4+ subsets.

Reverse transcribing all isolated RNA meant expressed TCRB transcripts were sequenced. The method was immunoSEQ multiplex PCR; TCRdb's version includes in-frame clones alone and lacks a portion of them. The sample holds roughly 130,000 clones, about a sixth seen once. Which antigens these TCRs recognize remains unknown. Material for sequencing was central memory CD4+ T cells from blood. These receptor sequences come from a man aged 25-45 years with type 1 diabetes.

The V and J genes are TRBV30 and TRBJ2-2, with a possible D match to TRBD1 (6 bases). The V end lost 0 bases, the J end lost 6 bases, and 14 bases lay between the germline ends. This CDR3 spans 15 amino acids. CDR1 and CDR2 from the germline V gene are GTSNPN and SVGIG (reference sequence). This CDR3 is CAWSVQGQSPGELFF. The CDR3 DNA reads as TGTGCCTGGAGTGTACAGGGTCAGTCTCCCGGGGAGCTGTTTTTT.

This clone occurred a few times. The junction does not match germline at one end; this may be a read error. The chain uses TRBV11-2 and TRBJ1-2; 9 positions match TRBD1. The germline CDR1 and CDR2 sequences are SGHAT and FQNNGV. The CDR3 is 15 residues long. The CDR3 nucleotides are TGTGCCAGCAGCCTAGACAGGGGGAGCGTCTATGGCTACACCTTC. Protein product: CASSLDRGSVYGYTF.

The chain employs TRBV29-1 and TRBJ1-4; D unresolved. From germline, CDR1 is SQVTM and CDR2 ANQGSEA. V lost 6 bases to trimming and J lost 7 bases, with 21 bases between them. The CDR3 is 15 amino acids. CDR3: CSVQPESRAGEKLFF. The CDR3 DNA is TGCAGCGTCCAACCAGAAAGTAGGGCGGGTGAAAAACTGTTTTTT.

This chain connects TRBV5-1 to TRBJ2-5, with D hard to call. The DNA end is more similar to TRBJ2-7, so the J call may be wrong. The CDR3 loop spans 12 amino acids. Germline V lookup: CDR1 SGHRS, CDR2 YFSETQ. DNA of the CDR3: TGCGCCAGCAGCTTCGACGGGTACGAGCAGTACTTC. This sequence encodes CASSFDGYEQYF.

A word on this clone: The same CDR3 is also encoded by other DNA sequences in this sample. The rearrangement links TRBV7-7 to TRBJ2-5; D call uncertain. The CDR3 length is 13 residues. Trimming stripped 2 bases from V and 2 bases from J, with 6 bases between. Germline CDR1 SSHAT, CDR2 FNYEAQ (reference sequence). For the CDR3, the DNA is TGTGCCAGCAGCTTAACGGAGCAAGAGACCCAGTACTTC. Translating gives CASSLTEQETQYF.

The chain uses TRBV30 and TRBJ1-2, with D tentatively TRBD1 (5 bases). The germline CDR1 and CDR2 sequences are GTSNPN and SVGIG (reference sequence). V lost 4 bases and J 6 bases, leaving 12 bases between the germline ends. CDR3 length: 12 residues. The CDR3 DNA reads TGTGCCTGGACAGGGTTTCGGGATGGCTACACCTTC. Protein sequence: CAWTGFRDGYTF.

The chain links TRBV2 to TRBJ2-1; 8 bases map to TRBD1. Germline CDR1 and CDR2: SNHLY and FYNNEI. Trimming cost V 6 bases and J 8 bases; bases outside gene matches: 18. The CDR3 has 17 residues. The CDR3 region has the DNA TGTGCCAGCAGCTCTCCGCGCGGACAGGGAATTTTCGATGAGCAGTTCTTC. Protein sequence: CASSSPRGQGIFDEQFF.

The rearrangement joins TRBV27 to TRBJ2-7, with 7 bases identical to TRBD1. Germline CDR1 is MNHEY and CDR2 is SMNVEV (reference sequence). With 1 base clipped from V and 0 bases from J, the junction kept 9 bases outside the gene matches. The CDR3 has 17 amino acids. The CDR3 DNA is TGTGCCAGCAGTTTATTTGGACAGGCGAGCGGCTCCTACGAGCAGTACTTC. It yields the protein CASSLFGQASGSYEQYF.

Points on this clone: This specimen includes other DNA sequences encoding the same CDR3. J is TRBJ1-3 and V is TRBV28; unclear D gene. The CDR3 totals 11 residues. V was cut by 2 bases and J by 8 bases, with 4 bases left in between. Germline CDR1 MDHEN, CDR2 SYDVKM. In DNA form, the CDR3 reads TGTGCCAGCAGTTTAAGTGACACCATATATTTT. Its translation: CASSLSDTIYF. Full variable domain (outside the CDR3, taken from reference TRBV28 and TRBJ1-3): DVKVTQSSRYLVKRTGEKVFLECVQDMDHENMFWYRQDPGLGLRLIYFSYDVKMKEKGDIPEGYSVSREKKERFSLILESASTNQTSMYLCASSLSDTIYFGEGSWLTVV.

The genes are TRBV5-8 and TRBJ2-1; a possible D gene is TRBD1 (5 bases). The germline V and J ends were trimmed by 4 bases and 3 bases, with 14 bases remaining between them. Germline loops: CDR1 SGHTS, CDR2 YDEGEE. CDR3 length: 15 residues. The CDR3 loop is CASSTTGALYNEQFF. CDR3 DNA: TGTGCCAGCAGCACTACAGGAGCACTCTACAATGAGCAGTTCTTC.

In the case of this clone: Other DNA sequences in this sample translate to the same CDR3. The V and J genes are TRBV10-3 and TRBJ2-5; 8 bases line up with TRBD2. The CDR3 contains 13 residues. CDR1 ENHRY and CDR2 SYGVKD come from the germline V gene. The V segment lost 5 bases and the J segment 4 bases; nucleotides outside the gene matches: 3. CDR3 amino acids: CAISLAGRETQYF. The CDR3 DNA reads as TGTGCCATCAGTTTAGCGGGGCGAGAGACCCAGTACTTC.

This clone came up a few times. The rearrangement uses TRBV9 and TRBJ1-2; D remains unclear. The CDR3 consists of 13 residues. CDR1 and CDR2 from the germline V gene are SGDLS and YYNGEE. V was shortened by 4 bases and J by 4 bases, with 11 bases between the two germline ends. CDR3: CASSPDMAYGYTF. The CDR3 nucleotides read TGTGCCAGCAGCCCTGACATGGCCTATGGCTACACCTTC.